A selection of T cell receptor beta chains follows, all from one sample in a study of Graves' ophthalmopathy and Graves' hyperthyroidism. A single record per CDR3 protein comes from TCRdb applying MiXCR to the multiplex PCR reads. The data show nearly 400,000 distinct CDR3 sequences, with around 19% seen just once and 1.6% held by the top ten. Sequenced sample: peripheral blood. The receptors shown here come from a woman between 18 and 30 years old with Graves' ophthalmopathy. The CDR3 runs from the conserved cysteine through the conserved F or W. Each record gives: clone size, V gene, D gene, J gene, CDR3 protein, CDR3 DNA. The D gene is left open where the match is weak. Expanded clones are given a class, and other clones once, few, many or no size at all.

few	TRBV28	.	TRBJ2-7	CAPGEQYF	TGTGCCCCCGGGGAGCAGTACTTC
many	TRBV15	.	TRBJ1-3	CATSRDAPALSSGSTIYF	TGTGCCACCAGCAGAGATGCGCCAGCGCTTTCCTCTGGAAGCACCATATATTTT
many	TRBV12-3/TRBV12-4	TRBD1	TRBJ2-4	CASSPWDRAKNIQYF	TGTGCCAGCAGTCCATGGGACAGAGCCAAAAACATTCAGTACTTC
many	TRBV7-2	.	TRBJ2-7	CASSFLTSTHEQYF	TGTGCCAGCAGCTTCTTGACTAGTACCCACGAGCAGTACTTC
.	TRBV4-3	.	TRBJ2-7	CASSQARRGYEQYF	TGCGCCAGCAGCCAAGCCAGGAGGGGTTACGAGCAGTACTTC
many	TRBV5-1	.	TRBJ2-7	CASSLEGVRTYEQYF	TGCGCCAGCAGCTTGGAGGGGGTTAGGACCTACGAGCAGTACTTC
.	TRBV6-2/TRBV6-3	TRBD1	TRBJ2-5	CASSNSGQAAGETQYF	TGTGCCAGCAGTAATTCCGGACAGGCCGCAGGGGAGACCCAGTACTTC
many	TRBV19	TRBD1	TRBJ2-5	CASSTRPQGGQETQYF	TGTGCCAGTAGTACCCGCCCACAGGGGGGTCAAGAGACCCAGTACTTC
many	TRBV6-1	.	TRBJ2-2	CASNEGNTGELFF	TGTGCCAGCAATGAGGGAAACACCGGGGAGCTGTTTTTT
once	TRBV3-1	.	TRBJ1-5	CASGQDKVNQPQHF	TGTGCCAGCGGCCAAGACAAAGTCAATCAGCCCCAGCATTTT
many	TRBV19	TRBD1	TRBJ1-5	CASSIGGTGAEPQHF	TGTGCCAGTAGTATAGGGGGGACAGGGGCTGAGCCCCAGCATTTT
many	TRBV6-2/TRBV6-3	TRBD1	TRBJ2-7	CASSPGQGTYEQYF	TGTGCCAGCAGTCCGGGACAGGGGACCTACGAGCAGTACTTC
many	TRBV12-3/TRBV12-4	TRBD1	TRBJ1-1	CASSMDRQAFF	TGTGCCAGCAGTATGGACAGGCAAGCTTTCTTT
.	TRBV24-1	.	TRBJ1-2	CATSFGHRHGYTF	TGTGCCACCAGTTTTGGACATAGGCACGGCTACACCTTC
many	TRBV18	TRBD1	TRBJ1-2	CASSPIQDRGSGYTF	TGTGCCAGCTCACCAATTCAGGACAGGGGCTCTGGCTACACCTTC
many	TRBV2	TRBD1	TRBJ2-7	CASTGTGSGEQYF	TGTGCCAGCACGGGGACAGGGTCGGGTGAGCAGTACTTC
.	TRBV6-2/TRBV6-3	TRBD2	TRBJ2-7	CASSIWGLASEQYF	TGTGCCAGCAGTATATGGGGACTAGCAAGCGAGCAGTACTTC
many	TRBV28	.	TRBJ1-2	CASTQGGGFTHLYGYTF	TGTGCCAGCACCCAAGGAGGAGGGTTCACCCACCTCTATGGCTACACCTTC
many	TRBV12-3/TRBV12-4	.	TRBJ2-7	CASSLLGVAYEQYF	TGTGCCAGCAGTTTATTGGGGGTTGCCTACGAGCAGTACTTC
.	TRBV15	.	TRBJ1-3	CATRGKDSGNTIYF	TGTGCCACCAGGGGCAAAGACTCTGGAAACACCATATATTTT
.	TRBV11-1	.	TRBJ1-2	CASSFSQGYGYTF	TGTGCCAGCAGCTTTTCACAGGGCTATGGCTACACCTTC
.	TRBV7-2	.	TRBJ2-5	CASSLAHPGAVQTQYF	TGTGCCAGCAGCTTAGCCCACCCGGGGGCCGTGCAAACCCAGTACTTC
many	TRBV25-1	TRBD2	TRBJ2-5	CASSESGGGETQYF	TGTGCCAGCAGTGAGAGCGGGGGGGGCGAGACCCAGTACTTC
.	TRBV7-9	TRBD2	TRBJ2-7	CASSQDRTGGYEQYF	TGTGCCAGCAGCCAAGATAGGACGGGAGGCTACGAGCAGTACTTC